Below, 20 T cell receptor beta chains from the same sample are listed, as sequenced in a study of tumor-infiltrating lymphocytes in primary liver carcinoma. The tissue used was unsorted bulk material of 20-30 mg. RNA and DNA were co-extracted from it with the AllPrep DNA/RNA mini kit. A primer matching the constant region was used to make TCR beta cDNA from around 460 ng of total RNA. Amplification in three nested multiplex PCR rounds with slightly modified ARM-PCR gave rise to TCR beta libraries. A C-beta reverse primer was combined with TRBV1-TRBV30 forward primers in the first two PCR rounds, and each round had around 10 cycles. Each CDR3 protein gets one entry after TCRdb re-called the multiplex PCR reads with MiXCR. The data contain fewer than 250,000 distinct CDR3 sequences, 70% to 90% of them singletons. The sequencing sample was made of tumor tissue from primary liver carcinoma. The origin of the receptors is a man aged 40-55 years with primary liver carcinoma and hepatitis B virus infection.

This clonotype qualifies as medium-sized (0.01 to 0.1%). This chain connects TRBV6-5 to TRBJ1-4, with D hard to call. V gave up 6 bases and J gave up 0 bases, with 8 bases separating them. There are 14 residues in the CDR3. Germline assignment: CDR1 MNHEY and CDR2 SVGAGI. Here the CDR3 reads CASRMIATNEKLFF. CDR3 in DNA: TGTGCCAGCAGAATGATTGCAACTAATGAAAAACTGTTTTTT.

This clonotype has only one observation. The junction differs from germline at one of its ends, possibly a read error. The chain couples TRBV11-2 to TRBJ2-2, with TRBD2 identical over 8 bases. This CDR3 is built from 14 residues. Germline V CDR1 and CDR2: SGHAT, FQNNGV. CDR3 coding DNA: TGTATCAGCAGCAAGAGCGGGAGCCCCGGGGAGCTGTATTTT. This gives the protein CISSKSGSPGELYF.

As DNA, the CDR3 is TGTATCAGCAGTTTTACGGGTTCCTCTTACGAGCAGTACTTC. Translation: CISSFTGSSYEQYF. V gene TRBV6-6 combines with J gene TRBJ2-7, with D unresolved. Germline lookup yields CDR1 MNHNY and CDR2 SVGAGI (reference sequence). CDR3 length equals 14 residues.

The V call is TRBV29-1, the J call TRBJ2-5; 7 nucleotides match TRBD1. The germline gives CDR1 SQVTM, CDR2 ANQGSEA. The CDR3 has 15 amino acids. Trimming took 1 base from V and 7 from J; bases not matched to a gene: 12. CDR3 nucleotide sequence: TGCAGCGTTGAAGCGGACAGGAGGCGTGCAGGGACCCAGTACTTC. It is translated as CSVEADRRRAGTQYF.

Points on this clonotype: A junction end diverges from the germline sequence, so it may reflect a read error. The CDR3 nucleotides are TGTGCCAGCAGCGCCGGGACGGATCTCATTTCTGGCAACACCATATATTTT. It codes for CASSAGTDLISGNTIYF. This chain joins TRBV5-5 and TRBJ1-3, with D perhaps matching TRBD1 (5 bases). Germline V gene data show CDR1 as SGHKS and CDR2 as YYEKEE (reference sequence). This CDR3 has 17 amino acids.

Comments on this clonotype: The CDR3 ends on some other residue instead of the conserved phenylalanine or tryptophan, so this is likely a read error. Because the CDR3's place on the DNA is in doubt, the DNA is left out and the CDR3 is given as listed by TCRdb. The gene calls are TRBV11-1 and TRBJ1-2; the table names TRBD1, a call not compared with the DNA. Germline lookup yields CDR1 SGHAT and CDR2 FQDESV (reference sequence). Ends included, the CDR3 has 17 residues. CDR3 region: CARSRTGTVIANYGYVL.

To note about this clonotype: At one boundary the junction diverges from the germline segment, which might be a read error. The rearrangement uses TRBV11-1 and TRBJ2-7; a possible D gene is TRBD2 (5 bases). Per the germline V gene, CDR1 is SGHAT and CDR2 is FQDESV (reference sequence). The CDR3 runs 17 residues. Here the CDR3 DNA reads TGTGCCAGCAGCTTATGGCCGGCGGGTGAATGCTCCTATGAGCAGTACTTC. Encoded protein: CASSLWPAGECSYEQYF.

Turning to this clonotype: One junction end does not reproduce the germline sequence, and a read error may be involved. CDR3 residues: CANSLRERRTSGLSSYEQYF. The CDR3 nucleotides are TGTGCCAACAGCTTGAGGGAGCGGAGGACTAGTGGGCTCAGCTCCTACGAGCAGTACTTC. The chain employs TRBV11-2 and TRBJ2-7, with 7 bases identical to TRBD2. The CDR3 is 20 residues long. The germline CDR1 and CDR2 sequences are SGHAT and FQNNGV.

As for this clonotype: At one end, the junction sequence differs from germline, possibly due to a read error. The chain links TRBV29-1 to TRBJ2-1; TRBD1 aligns across 8 bases. The CDR3 loop spans 12 amino acids. Germline CDR1 and CDR2: SQVTM and ANQGSEA. CDR3 bases: TGCAGCACAGAACAGGGGGTGGGTGAGCAGTTTTTC. This sequence encodes CSTEQGVGEQFF.

Points on this clonotype: It is likely a read error, because the conserved phenylalanine at the end of the CDR3 is missing. The limits of the CDR3 on the DNA are not certain, so only TCRdb's listed CDR3 is given. The chain uses TRBV11-1 and TRBJ2-1; the listed D gene, TRBD2, was not tested against the DNA. Germline V gives CDR1 SGHAT, CDR2 FQDESV (reference sequence). The CDR3 length is 13 residues, termini included. CDR3 in amino acids: CASSTGGPNEEFL.

The table lists this clonotype with a count of one. A clone one base away is much larger, so this may be a read error. This chain uses TRBV7-9 with TRBJ2-2; possible D gene TRBD2, 5 bases. Germline-derived CDR1 and CDR2 are SEHNR and FQNEAQ (reference sequence). The CDR3 loop spans 16 amino acids. The V gene lost 5 bases and the J gene lost 9 bases, with 22 bases spanning the gap. In DNA form, the CDR3 reads TGTGCCAGCAGCCCCCCTAGCTGGAGAAGGAGCTGGGAGCTGTTTTTT. Its translation: CASSPPSWRRSWELFF.

This clonotype was detected only a few times. Sequence at one end of the junction differs from germline and may be a read error. This chain joins TRBV28 and TRBJ2-5; D uncertain. Germline CDR1 reads MDHEN; CDR2 reads SYDVKM. This CDR3 has 14 residues. The CDR3 region is CASSQDVGQETRYF. The CDR3 DNA is TGTGCCAGCAGTCAGGACGTTGGGCAAGAGACCCGGTACTTC. Full variable domain (rest looked up from reference TRBV28 and TRBJ2-5): DVKVTQSSRYLVKRTGEKVFLECVQDMDHENMFWYRQDPGLGLRLIYFSYDVKMKEKGDIPEGYSVSREKKERFSLILESASTNQTSMYLCASSQDVGQETRYFGPGTRLLVL.

As concerns this clonotype: One junction end does not reproduce the germline sequence, and a read error may be involved. J is TRBJ2-7 and V is TRBV6-5, with D perhaps TRBD1 (6 bases). Germline V gene sequence: CDR1 MNHEY, CDR2 SVGAGI. CDR3 length equals 16 residues. The CDR3, as DNA: TGTGCCAGCAGTTACGGATGCAGGGGACATACCTACGAGCAGTATTTC. Translating gives CASSYGCRGHTYEQYF.

Remarks on this clonotype: At one end, the junction sequence differs from germline, possibly due to a read error. The rearrangement uses TRBV7-9 and TRBJ2-2, with D unresolved. The CDR3 totals 12 residues. Germline V gene lookup returns CDR1 SEHNR and CDR2 FQNEAQ (reference sequence). The CDR3 loop is CAGSFTSGELFF. The CDR3 DNA reads TGTGCCGGCAGCTTTACGAGCGGGGAGCTGTTTTTT.

On this clonotype: This CDR3 fails to terminate in the conserved phenylalanine or tryptophan, so it likely reflects a read error. The CDR3 DNA reads TGCGACGTACTTGACACTAAGGCTTTCTCT. It is translated as CDVLDTKAFS. V and J are TRBV29-1 and TRBJ1-1; D gene unclear. Germline lookup yields CDR1 SQVTM and CDR2 ANQGSEA. The CDR3 spans 10 residues.

The sample holds a few counts of this clonotype. An end of the junction differs from the germline gene, which may be a read error. The chain combines TRBV11-2 with TRBJ2-7; 9 nucleotides line up with TRBD1. The CDR3 has 15 residues. From germline, CDR1 is SGHAT and CDR2 FQNNGV. The CDR3 bases are TGTGCCAGTAGCTTACAATGGACAGGGGAAAACGAGCAATACTTC. Its translation is CASSLQWTGENEQYF. Variable domain in full (rest from reference TRBV11-2 and TRBJ2-7): EAGVAQSPRYKIIEKRQSVAFWCNPISGHATLYWYQQILGQGPKLLIQFQNNGVVDDSQLPKDRFSAERLKGVDSTLKIQPAKLEDSAVYLCASSLQWTGENEQYFGPGTRLTVT.

Of note for this clonotype: This may be a read error, as it is one base from a much larger clone. The V and J genes are TRBV7-9 and TRBJ1-6; D is ambiguous. CDR3 length: 14 amino acids. The germline gives CDR1 SEHNR, CDR2 FQNEAQ (reference sequence). CDR3 DNA sequence: TGTGCCAGCAGCTTAGGGGAGACCAATTCAGCCCTCCACTTT. This translates into CASSLGETNSALHF. Full variable domain (outside the CDR3, taken from reference TRBV7-9 and TRBJ1-6): DTGVSQNPRHKITKRGQNVTFRCDPISEHNRLYWYRQTLGQGPEFLTYFQNEAQLEKSRLLSDRFSAERPKGSFSTLEIQRTEQGDSAMYLCASSLGETNSALHFGNGTRLTVT.

This chain links TRBV11-2 with TRBJ2-1, with D unclear. Trimming shortened V by 4 bases and J by 15 bases, and 19 bases separated the two germline ends. CDR1 is SGHAT and CDR2 is FQNNGV in the germline V gene. The CDR3 has 13 amino acids. CDR3 amino acids: CASSSELYNERFF. The CDR3 coding sequence is TGTGCCAGCAGCTCAGAATTGTACAATGAACGGTTCTTC.

Notes on this clonotype: The conserved closing phenylalanine or tryptophan is absent in this CDR3, likely reflecting a read error. It is unclear where the CDR3 begins or ends on the DNA, so no DNA is shown, and the CDR3 is as TCRdb lists it. This chain links TRBV4-1 with TRBJ1-3. Both ends counted, the CDR3 spans 16 residues. The germline V gene has CDR1 MGHRA and CDR2 YSYEKL. CDR3 protein: CASSLDIIASGNTLYI.

V is TRBV11-2 and J is TRBJ2-6; 7 nucleotides match TRBD1. Germline V gene data show CDR1 as SGHAT and CDR2 as FQNNGV. The CDR3 has 16 residues. J gave up 14 bases and V 3 bases, and 16 bases lay outside the gene matches. Here the CDR3 reads CASSLTGRIGVNILTF. DNA of the CDR3: TGTGCCAGCAGCTTGACAGGGAGAATTGGGGTCAATATCCTGACTTTC.